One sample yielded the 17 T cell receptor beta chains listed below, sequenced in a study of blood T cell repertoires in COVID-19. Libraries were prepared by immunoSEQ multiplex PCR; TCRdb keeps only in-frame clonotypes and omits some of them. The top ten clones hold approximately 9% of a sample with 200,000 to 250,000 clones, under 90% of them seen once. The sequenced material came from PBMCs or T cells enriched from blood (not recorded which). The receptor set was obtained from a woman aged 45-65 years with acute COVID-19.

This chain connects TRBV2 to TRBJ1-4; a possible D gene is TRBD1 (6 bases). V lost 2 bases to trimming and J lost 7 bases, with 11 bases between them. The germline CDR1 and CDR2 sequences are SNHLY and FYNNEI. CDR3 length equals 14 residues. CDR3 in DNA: TGTGCCAGCAGTGAAAGGGCAGGGGCTGAAAAACTGTTTTTT. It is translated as CASSERAGAEKLFF.

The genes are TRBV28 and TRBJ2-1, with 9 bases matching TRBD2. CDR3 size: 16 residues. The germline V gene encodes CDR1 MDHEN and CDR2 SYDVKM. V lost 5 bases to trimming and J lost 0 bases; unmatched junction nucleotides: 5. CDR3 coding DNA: TGTGCCAGCAGTCTAGCGGGGCAAACCTCCTACAATGAGCAGTTCTTC. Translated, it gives CASSLAGQTSYNEQFF.

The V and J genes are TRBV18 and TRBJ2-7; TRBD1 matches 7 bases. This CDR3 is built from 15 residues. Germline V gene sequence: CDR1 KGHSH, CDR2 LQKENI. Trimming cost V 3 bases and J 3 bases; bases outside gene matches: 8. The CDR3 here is CASSPGQPRVYEQYF. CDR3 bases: TGTGCCAGCTCACCGGGACAGCCCAGAGTCTACGAGCAGTACTTC.

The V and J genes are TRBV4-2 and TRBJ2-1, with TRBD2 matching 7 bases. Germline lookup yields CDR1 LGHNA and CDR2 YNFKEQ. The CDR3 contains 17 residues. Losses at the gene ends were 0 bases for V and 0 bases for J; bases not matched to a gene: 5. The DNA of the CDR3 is TGTGCCAGCAGCCAAGACTCGGGCGGGAGCTCCTACAATGAGCAGTTCTTC. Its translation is CASSQDSGGSSYNEQFF.

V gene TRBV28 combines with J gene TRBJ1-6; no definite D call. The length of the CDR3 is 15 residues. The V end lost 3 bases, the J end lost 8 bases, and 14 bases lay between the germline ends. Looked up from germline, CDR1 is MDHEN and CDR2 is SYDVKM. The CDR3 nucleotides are TGTGCCAGCAGTTTGAGAGAGGGTATCGATTCACCCCTCCACTTT. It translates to CASSLREGIDSPLHF.

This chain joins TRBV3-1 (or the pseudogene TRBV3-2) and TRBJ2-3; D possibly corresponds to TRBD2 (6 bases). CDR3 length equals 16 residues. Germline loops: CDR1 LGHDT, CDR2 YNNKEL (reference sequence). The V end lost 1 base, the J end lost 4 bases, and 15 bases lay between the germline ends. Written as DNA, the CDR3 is TGTGCCAGCAGCCAAGGCGGGGATCTAGGATCAGATACGCAGTATTTT. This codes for CASSQGGDLGSDTQYF.

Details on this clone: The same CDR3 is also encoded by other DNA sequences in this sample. The CDR3: CASSPSGGSGANVLTF. The DNA of the CDR3 is TGTGCCAGCTCACCGTCCGGGGGCTCTGGGGCCAACGTCCTGACTTTC. The chain recombines TRBV18 with TRBJ2-6; D might be TRBD2 (6 bases). The CDR3 is 16 residues long. Looked up from germline, CDR1 is KGHSH and CDR2 is LQKENI. V lost 3 bases and J 0 bases, leaving 9 bases between the germline ends.

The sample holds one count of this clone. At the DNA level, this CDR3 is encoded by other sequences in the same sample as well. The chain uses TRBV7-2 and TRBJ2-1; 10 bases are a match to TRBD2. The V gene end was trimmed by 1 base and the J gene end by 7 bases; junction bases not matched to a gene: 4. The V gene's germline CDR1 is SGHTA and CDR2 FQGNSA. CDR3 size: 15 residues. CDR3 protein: CASSLVAGGGNEQFF. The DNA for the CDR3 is TGTGCCAGCAGCTTAGTAGCGGGGGGCGGGAATGAGCAGTTCTTC.

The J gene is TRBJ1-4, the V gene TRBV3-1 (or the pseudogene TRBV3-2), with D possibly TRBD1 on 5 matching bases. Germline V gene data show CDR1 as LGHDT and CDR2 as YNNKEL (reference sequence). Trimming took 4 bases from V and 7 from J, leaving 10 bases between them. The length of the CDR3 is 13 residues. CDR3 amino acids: CASSPSGVEKLFF. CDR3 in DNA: TGTGCCAGCAGCCCCTCGGGGGTTGAAAAACTGTTTTTT.

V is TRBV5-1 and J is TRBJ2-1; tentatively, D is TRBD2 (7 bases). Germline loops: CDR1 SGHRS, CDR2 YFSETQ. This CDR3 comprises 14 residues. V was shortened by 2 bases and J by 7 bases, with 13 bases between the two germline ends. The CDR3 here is CASSLGGALNEQFF. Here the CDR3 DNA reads TGCGCCAGCAGCTTAGGGGGGGCGCTGAATGAGCAGTTCTTC.

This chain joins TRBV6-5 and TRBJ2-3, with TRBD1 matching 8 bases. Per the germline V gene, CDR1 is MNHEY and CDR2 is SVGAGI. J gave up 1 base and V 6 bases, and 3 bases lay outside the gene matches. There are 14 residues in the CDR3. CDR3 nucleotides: TGTGCCAGCAGCCTGGGACAGGGCACAGATACGCAGTATTTT. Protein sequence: CASSLGQGTDTQYF.

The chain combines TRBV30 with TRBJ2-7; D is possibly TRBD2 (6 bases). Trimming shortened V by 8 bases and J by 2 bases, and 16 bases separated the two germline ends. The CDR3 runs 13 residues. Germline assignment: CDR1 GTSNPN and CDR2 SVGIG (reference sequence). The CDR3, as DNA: TGTGCCGGGTTCGTTAGGGAGGCCTACGAGCAGTACTTC. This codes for CAGFVREAYEQYF.

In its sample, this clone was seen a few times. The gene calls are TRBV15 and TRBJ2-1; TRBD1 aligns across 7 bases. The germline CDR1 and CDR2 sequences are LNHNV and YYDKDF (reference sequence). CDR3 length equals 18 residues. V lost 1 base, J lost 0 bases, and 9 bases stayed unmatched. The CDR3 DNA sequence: TGTGCCACCAGCAGAGTGATAAAAACAGGGGACTCCTACAATGAGCAGTTCTTC. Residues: CATSRVIKTGDSYNEQFF.

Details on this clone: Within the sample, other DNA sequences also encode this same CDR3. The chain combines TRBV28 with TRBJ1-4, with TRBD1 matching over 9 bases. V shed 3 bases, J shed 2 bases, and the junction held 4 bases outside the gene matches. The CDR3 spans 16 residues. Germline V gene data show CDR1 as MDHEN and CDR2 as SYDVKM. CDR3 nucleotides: TGTGCCAGCAGTTTGTACGGGACAGGGACTAATGAAAAACTGTTTTTT. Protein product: CASSLYGTGTNEKLFF.

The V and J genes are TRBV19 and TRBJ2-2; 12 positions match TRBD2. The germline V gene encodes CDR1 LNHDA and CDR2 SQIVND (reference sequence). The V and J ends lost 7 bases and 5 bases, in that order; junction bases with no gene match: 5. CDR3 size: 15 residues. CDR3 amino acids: CASTTSGRRTGELFF. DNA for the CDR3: TGTGCCAGTACGACTAGCGGGAGAAGGACCGGGGAGCTGTTTTTT.

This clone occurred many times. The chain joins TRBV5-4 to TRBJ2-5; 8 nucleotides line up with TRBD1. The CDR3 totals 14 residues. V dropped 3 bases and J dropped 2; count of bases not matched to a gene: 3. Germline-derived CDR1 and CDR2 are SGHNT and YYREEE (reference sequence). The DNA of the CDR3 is TGTGCCAGCAGCTACAACAGGGGGCAAGAGACCCAGTACTTC. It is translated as CASSYNRGQETQYF.

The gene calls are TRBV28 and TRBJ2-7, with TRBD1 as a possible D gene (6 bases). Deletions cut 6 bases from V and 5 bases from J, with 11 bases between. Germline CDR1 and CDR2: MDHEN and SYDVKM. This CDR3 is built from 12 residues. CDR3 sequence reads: CASRSQGHEQYF. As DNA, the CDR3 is TGTGCCAGCAGATCACAGGGCCACGAGCAGTACTTC.